This TCR beta chain was found in a study of T cell responses to AZD1222 COVID-19 vaccine (dated by TCRdb to 2020 to 2023). Regarding the complete study: AZD1222 recipients whose second dose came at about 4 weeks and those whose second dose came at about 12 weeks were combined into one group, since spike-specific TCR depth and breadth did not differ between the two schedules. A total of about 250 trial participants underwent TCR sequencing, of whom about 210 had received two doses of AZD1222 and about 25 had received two doses of the MenACWY control vaccine. Enrollment into the trials was organized by age into subgroups of 18-55, 56-69 and 70-plus years, and those subgroups contained about 160, 30 and 59 TCR-sequenced participants, respectively. Study-level results and caveats: After two AZD1222 doses, both the breadth and the depth of spike-specific TCRs were significantly higher than at day 0 and than in MenACWY recipients. The 56-69-year group was small, and its depth increase did not reach significance, likely because of low power. Conclusions about previously exposed vaccinees were limited because only six AZD1222 recipients were SARS-CoV-2 seropositive at baseline. The vaccine-associated CD4 TCRs covered the entire spike protein, and the dominant responses fell in regions 160-218 and 743-854. No day 14 peak-response samples were available, so repertoires were characterized only after the peak T cell response. Epitopes outside the regions mutated in the B.1.351 and B.1.1.7 variants were reportedly recognized by nearly half of the unique spike-specific TCRs. Participants were mostly white British, with more females than males. The authors suggested clonal diversity may have been underestimated.

What this sample's time point label stands for: baseline before first vaccination. Samples from vaccinated people were obtained from the UK trials COV001 and COV002, which included a single-blind randomized controlled phase 2/3 trial of AZD1222 (ChAdOx1 nCoV-19) in healthy adults. Trial participant PBMC samples were collected at day 0 and day 28 after the second dose for TCRbeta chain sequencing. The germline V gene (reference sequence) gives CDR1 as LNHDA and CDR2 as SQIVND. Measured from the cysteine to the phenylalanine, the CDR3 is 15 residues long. Just the 45-base CDR3 DNA is kept, in frame starting at base 1. V and J are trimmed by 3 bases and 6 bases, and the gene matches miss 7 bases of the junction. This clone was found once. The antigen it binds to is not known. Base qualities are not provided; no much larger clone lies one nucleotide away. The CDR3 regions of human TCRbeta chains were analyzed by immunosequencing. The authors' pipeline ran thus. TCRs in the repertoires were matched against a reference library of SARS-CoV-2-specific TCRs that had been generated with the MIRA antigen-specificity platform. Breadth was defined as the fraction of unique TCRs that were SARS-CoV-2-associated, and depth was defined as the fraction of total T cells that were SARS-CoV-2-associated. Using the MIRA data, each spike-specific TCR was assigned both to the spike region to which the TCR was reactive and to a CD4 or CD8 class. Log10-transformed breadth and depth values were compared by one-way ANOVA with Sidak's multiple comparisons tests. TCRdb provides this immuneACCESS table in a form limited to in-frame rearrangements. Some clones are lacking; in checked studies, under half of them reflect an unresolved V gene, and why the rest are absent is not known. The D gene and trimming were derived from the DNA, and the V and J assignments and clone size from that table. In this sample the table shows under 150,000 clones, approximately 94% of which occur a single time. Of the sample, approximately 5% falls within the top ten clones.

The receptor was derived from an adult in good health. Sequencing was performed on peripheral blood, taken on day 0 of AZD1222 vaccination. The rearrangement joined TRBV19 to TRBJ2-1, with TRBD1 matching 8 junction bases. In nucleotide form, the sequence is TGTGCCAGTAGTATCCCACAGGGGGTCTCCAATGAGCAGTTCTTC. Its protein product is CASSIPQGVSNEQFF.